These 30 T cell receptor beta chains originate from one sample sequenced in a study of vaccination and CD4 T cells after COVID-19. Sequencing of DNA taken from cultured CD4+ T cells relied on the Oncomine TCR Beta short-read assay. TCRdb independently ran MiXCR on the PCR reads; one entry per CDR3 protein. The sample yields 4,500 or so distinct CDR3 sequences, 78% seen once. These receptors have no known antigen. Sample treatment: roughly 10-day PBMC culture with coronavirus spike peptide pools or control peptides (ViraFEST assay). Specimen: CD4+ T cells from blood, cultured in vitro. The receptors stem from a human donor who had recovered from COVID-19.

CDR3 sequence reads: CASSPRGVLTGRTEAFF. CDR3 coding DNA: TGTGCCAGCTCACCTCGGGGAGTTCTGACGGGGAGGACTGAAGCTTTCTTT. The J gene is TRBJ1-1, the V gene TRBV18, with D hard to call. CDR3 length: 17 residues. From germline, CDR1 is KGHSH and CDR2 LQKENI. The V gene lost 3 bases and the J gene lost 5 bases, with 22 bases spanning the gap.

This chain uses TRBV5-1 with TRBJ1-2; the match to TRBD1 covers 9 bases. This CDR3 region has 14 residues. Germline CDR1 and CDR2: SGHRS and YFSETQ. The trim removed 4 bases at V and 7 bases at J, leaving 8 bases unmatched. CDR3 nucleotides: TGCGCCAGCAGCGCCATGGACAGGGGTGGTGGCTACACCTTC. This codes for CASSAMDRGGGYTF.

The genes are TRBV27 and TRBJ1-5; 9 positions match TRBD1. Germline-derived CDR1 and CDR2 are MNHEY and SMNVEV (reference sequence). V trimming: 4 bases; J trimming: 5 bases; junction bases outside the gene matches: 0. The CDR3 spans 13 residues. The CDR3 DNA sequence: TGTGCCAGCAGTTGGGACAGGGATCAGCCCCAGCATTTT. Its translation is CASSWDRDQPQHF.

By sample share, this clonotype is medium-sized (0.01 to 0.1%). The chain combines TRBV12-3 or TRBV12-4 with TRBJ1-2, with D possibly being TRBD1 (5 bases). V was cut by 2 bases and J by 4 bases, with 8 bases left in between. This CDR3 has 13 amino acids. CDR3 residues: CASSLLRGYGYTF. CDR3 DNA sequence: TGTGCCAGCAGTTTATTAAGGGGCTATGGCTACACCTTC.

This chain joins TRBV20-1 and TRBJ1-2; D uncertain. The CDR3 contains 12 residues. Germline V gives CDR1 DFQATT, CDR2 SNEGSKA (reference sequence). Trimming removed 1 base from V and 4 bases from J, with 7 bases in between. The DNA for the CDR3 is TGCAGTGCTAGAGTGGTACCCTATGGCTACACCTTC. Its protein is CSARVVPYGYTF.

This chain links TRBV6-1 with TRBJ2-6; D is possibly TRBD1 or TRBD2 (5 bases each). The CDR3 is 18 residues long. CDR1 and CDR2 from the germline V gene are MNHNS and SASEGT. Trimming took 6 bases from V and 0 from J, leaving 18 bases between them. CDR3 DNA: TGTGCCAGCAGGGCACCGGGACGGACGATCTCTGGGGCCAACGTCCTGACTTTC. Amino acids: CASRAPGRTISGANVLTF.

V is TRBV20-1 and J is TRBJ1-2; D possibly corresponds to TRBD1 (5 bases). With 4 bases removed from V and 4 bases from J, the gap between germline ends came to 16 bases. The CDR3 length is 14 residues. Germline CDR1 is DFQATT and CDR2 is SNEGSKA (reference sequence). The CDR3 region is CSATKSGIGYGYTF. CDR3 bases: TGCAGTGCTACGAAATCAGGGATTGGCTATGGCTACACCTTC.

The rearrangement links TRBV12-3 or TRBV12-4 to TRBJ1-2; D is uncertain. V lost 5 bases, J lost 4 bases, and 17 bases lay in between. The CDR3 runs to 15 residues. The CDR3: CASSRTPVGSYGYTF. The CDR3 DNA sequence: TGTGCCAGCAGTCGAACACCCGTCGGCTCCTATGGCTACACCTTC.

This chain uses TRBV7-2 with TRBJ1-6; D gene unclear. Trimming removed 6 bases from V and 4 bases from J, with 7 bases in between. The germline gives CDR1 SGHTA, CDR2 FQGNSA. The length of the CDR3 is 13 residues. The CDR3 nucleotides read TGTGCCAGCAGTCCGGGGTATAATTCACCCCTCCACTTT. Protein: CASSPGYNSPLHF. Filled out from reference TRBV7-2 and TRBJ1-6, the complete variable domain reads GAGVSQSPSNKVTEKGKDVELRCDPISGHTALYWYRQSLGQGLEFLIYFQGNSAPDKSGLPSDRFSAERTGGSVSTLTIQRTQQEDSAVYLCASSPGYNSPLHFGNGTRLTVT.

The gene calls are TRBV25-1 and TRBJ1-4, with 7 bases that match TRBD1. Looked up from germline, CDR1 is MGHDK and CDR2 is SYGVNS. With 4 bases clipped from V and 5 bases from J, the junction kept 7 bases outside the gene matches. The CDR3 loop spans 15 amino acids. The CDR3 DNA sequence: TGTGCCAGCAGTGTCCCGACAGGGCCGAATGAAAAACTGTTTTTT. This translates into CASSVPTGPNEKLFF.

The chain carries TRBV6-1 and TRBJ1-2; 8 bases agree with TRBD1. Germline trimming cut 8 bases from V and 8 bases from J; bases unmatched to any gene: 13. This CDR3 region has 14 residues. Germline V gene sequence: CDR1 MNHNS, CDR2 SASEGT. The CDR3 region has the DNA TGTGCCAGCGGAACGACCGGACAGGGAGCGGGCTACACCTTC. It encodes CASGTTGQGAGYTF.

V usage is TRBV27 and J usage is TRBJ2-3; 7 bases match TRBD2. There are 14 residues in the CDR3. Germline values: CDR1 MNHEY, CDR2 SMNVEV (reference sequence). V lost 7 bases to trimming and J lost 4 bases; unmatched junction nucleotides: 8. The CDR3 protein is CASMPSGDADTQYF. The CDR3 nucleotides read TGTGCCAGCATGCCTAGCGGAGATGCAGATACGCAGTATTTT.

The chain links TRBV20-1 to TRBJ2-3, with 10 bases aligning to TRBD2. The CDR3 runs 15 residues. V lost 4 bases, J lost 3 bases, and 7 bases stayed unmatched. Germline values: CDR1 DFQATT, CDR2 SNEGSKA (reference sequence). The CDR3 here is CSANRGLAATDTQYF. The CDR3 DNA follows: TGCAGTGCTAACCGAGGACTAGCGGCAACAGATACGCAGTATTTT.

By share, this clonotype ranks as medium-sized. The gene calls are TRBV10-2 and TRBJ2-7; the match to TRBD1 covers 7 bases. This CDR3 is 15 amino acids long. Trimming removed 3 bases from V and 1 base from J; junction bases left unmatched: 6. Germline CDR1 WSHSY, CDR2 SAAADI. CDR3 DNA: TGCGCCAGCAGTGAACCGGGACAGAGTTCCTACGAGCAGTACTTC. It codes for CASSEPGQSSYEQYF.

The chain recombines TRBV20-1 with TRBJ2-7; possibly TRBD2 for D (5 bases). The V end was cut by 3 bases, the J end by 3 bases, with 12 bases between. The germline V gene encodes CDR1 DFQATT and CDR2 SNEGSKA (reference sequence). CDR3 length: 13 residues. DNA for the CDR3: TGCAGTGCTAGTCCACCCGGGGTCTACGAGCAGTACTTC. Translating gives CSASPPGVYEQYF.

The chain has TRBV21-1 and TRBJ2-7; the table calls TRBD1, which could not be checked here. TRBV21-1 is recorded as a pseudogene. This CDR3 spans 15 amino acids. Here the CDR3 reads CASSKGQTLSYEQYF. The DNA for the CDR3 is TGTGCCAGCAGCAAAGGACAGACACTCTCCTACGAGCAGTACTTC.

This chain joins TRBV4-1 and TRBJ1-1; tentatively, D is TRBD1 (5 bases). Germline-derived CDR1 and CDR2 are MGHRA and YSYEKL. V was trimmed by 2 bases and J by 0 bases, leaving 10 bases between them. The CDR3 length is 15 residues. The CDR3 DNA sequence: TGCGCCAGCAGCCAACCGACAGCTATGAACACTGAAGCTTTCTTT. As protein: CASSQPTAMNTEAFF.

The J gene is TRBJ2-7, the V gene TRBV28, with 10 bases that match TRBD1. J was trimmed by 4 bases and V by 8 bases; bases with no gene match: 8. The CDR3 covers 14 residues. Germline CDR1 reads MDHEN; CDR2 reads SYDVKM. Here the CDR3 reads CASFTGTGVYEQYF. The CDR3 region has the DNA TGTGCCAGCTTTACCGGGACAGGGGTTTACGAGCAGTACTTC.

The chain links TRBV14 to TRBJ1-2, with D tentatively TRBD1 (6 bases). V was shortened by 4 bases and J by 6 bases, with 9 bases between the two germline ends. The CDR3 runs to 12 residues. CDR1 SGHDN and CDR2 FVKESK come from the germline V gene. CDR3 residues: CASSPDRNGYTF. For the CDR3, the DNA is TGTGCCAGCAGCCCGGACAGAAATGGCTACACCTTC.

The rearrangement links TRBV19 to TRBJ1-6; D is uncertain. Germline values: CDR1 LNHDA, CDR2 SQIVND (reference sequence). The CDR3 runs 13 residues. The V gene lost 3 bases and the J gene lost 8 bases, with 8 bases spanning the gap. CDR3 nucleotide sequence: TGTGCCAGTAGTATCCACAGAGATTCACCCCTCCACTTT. Its protein product is CASSIHRDSPLHF.

This clonotype appeared a few times. The gene calls are TRBV19 and TRBJ1-6; D gene ambiguous. V was trimmed by 5 bases and J by 11 bases, leaving 10 bases between them. CDR1 and CDR2 from the germline V gene are LNHDA and SQIVND (reference sequence). The CDR3 sequence is 12 residues long. CDR3: CASSSWFPPLHF. The CDR3 DNA reads as TGTGCCAGTAGTTCGTGGTTCCCACCCCTCCACTTT.

The chain carries TRBV20-1 and TRBJ2-7, with 8 bases lining up with TRBD2. CDR1 and CDR2 from the germline V gene are DFQATT and SNEGSKA (reference sequence). V gave up 5 bases and J gave up 3 bases; unmatched junction bases: 6. The CDR3 has 13 residues. The CDR3 sequence: CSASLTSGYEQYF. The CDR3 DNA sequence: TGCAGTGCTTCGCTCACTAGCGGCTACGAGCAGTACTTC.

The sample holds a few counts of this clonotype. The chain links TRBV4-1 to TRBJ1-6, with unresolved D. Trimming took 5 bases from V and 2 from J, leaving 4 bases between them. Germline lookup yields CDR1 MGHRA and CDR2 YSYEKL. The CDR3 spans 13 residues. The CDR3 sequence: CASSEPYNSPLHF. The CDR3 DNA sequence: TGCGCCAGCAGCGAACCCTATAATTCACCCCTCCACTTT.

The V gene is TRBV27, the J gene TRBJ2-5; D might be TRBD1 (7 bases). The CDR3 covers 16 residues. V was pared by 6 bases and J by 4 bases, with 21 bases between. From germline, CDR1 is MNHEY and CDR2 SMNVEV (reference sequence). The CDR3 spells CASSPIRGTELETQYF. CDR3 in DNA: TGTGCCAGCAGCCCTATCCGCGGGACAGAGTTAGAGACCCAGTACTTC.

V gene TRBV7-2 combines with J gene TRBJ1-2; the match to TRBD1 covers 10 bases. CDR1 SGHTA and CDR2 FQGNSA come from the germline V gene. The junction had 11 bases not matched to a gene; V was cut back by 5 bases and J by 8 bases. The CDR3 length is 15 residues. The CDR3 DNA follows: TGTGCCAGCAGCCCTACCGGGACAGGGGCTAGGGGCTACACCTTC. Its translation: CASSPTGTGARGYTF.

V and J are TRBV7-9 and TRBJ1-6; tentatively, D is TRBD1 (6 bases). The V end lost 5 bases, the J end lost 10 bases, and 12 bases lay between the germline ends. The CDR3 runs to 13 residues. CDR1 and CDR2 from the germline V gene are SEHNR and FQNEAQ (reference sequence). The CDR3, as DNA: TGTGCCAGCAGCGTTGGGGGGGGCTCACCCCTCCACTTT. Translated: CASSVGGGSPLHF. The complete variable domain, with remaining parts taken from reference TRBV7-9 and TRBJ1-6, reads DTGVSQNPRHKITKRGQNVTFRCDPISEHNRLYWYRQTLGQGPEFLTYFQNEAQLEKSRLLSDRFSAERPKGSFSTLEIQRTEQGDSAMYLCASSVGGGSPLHFGNGTRLTVT.

V is TRBV7-2 and J is TRBJ2-1; 9 positions agree with TRBD1. The J call may be incorrect, as the DNA end agrees better with TRBJ2-7. CDR1 SGHTA and CDR2 FQGNSA come from the germline V gene. The CDR3 extends over 18 amino acids. CDR3: CASSLPPEGTGQGKEQYF. In DNA form, the CDR3 reads TGTGCCAGCAGCTTACCTCCTGAAGGGACGGGACAGGGCAAGGAGCAGTACTTC.

The CDR3 DNA sequence: TGTGCCAGCAGTTACTCCTTGGTAGCTACTAACTATGGCTACACCTTC. Protein sequence: CASSYSLVATNYGYTF. V usage is TRBV6-5 and J usage is TRBJ1-2, with no clear D. The CDR3 contains 16 residues. The V gene lost 0 bases and the J gene lost 0 bases, with 11 bases spanning the gap. Germline lookup yields CDR1 MNHEY and CDR2 SVGAGI.

Within the sample, this clonotype is medium-sized. The V and J genes are TRBV6-5 and TRBJ1-5, with D maybe TRBD1 (5 bases). The CDR3 runs 13 residues. V shed 2 bases and J shed 6 bases, with 8 bases lying between them. Germline V gene lookup returns CDR1 MNHEY and CDR2 SVGAGI. In nucleotides, the CDR3 is TGTGCCAGCAGTTACAGGGGTGGTCAGCCCCAGCATTTT. Translation: CASSYRGGQPQHF.

This clonotype was picked up one time. The gene calls are TRBV6-1 and TRBJ2-3; D uncertain. Germline V lookup: CDR1 MNHNS, CDR2 SASEGT. CDR3 size: 15 residues. V was cut by 7 bases and J by 1 base, with 15 bases left in between. The CDR3: CASIFRLGGTDTQYF. The CDR3 nucleotides are TGTGCCAGCATTTTCCGGTTAGGCGGCACAGATACGCAGTATTTT.